This is a list of T cell receptor beta chains from one sample in a study of regulatory T cells in long-lasting Graves disease. MiXCR was run by TCRdb on the multiplex PCR reads, yielding one entry per CDR3 protein. The data contain 350,000 to 550,000 distinct CDR3 sequences, 16% of them singletons. In addition, the sample was reused for a study of T cells in Graves' hyperthyroidism and ophthalmopathy.

The material was peripheral blood mononuclear cells (PBMCs), obtained at new diagnosis, from a patient treated with antithyroid drugs. These receptors were obtained from a woman aged 18-35 years with Graves disease. The CDR3 runs from the conserved cysteine through the conserved F or W. Fields, in order: clone size, J gene, V gene, D gene, CDR3 protein, CDR3 DNA. The D gene is left open where the match is weak. Part of the rows lack a size; the others show once, few, many or a class for expanded clones.

clone_size: NA; j_call: TRBJ2-5; v_call: TRBV14; d_call: NA; cdr3_aa: CASSQEGTFVSAQYF; cdr3_nt: TGTGCCAGCAGCCAAGAGGGGACATTTGTATCGGCCCAGTACTTC
clone_size: few; j_call: TRBJ2-3; v_call: TRBV18; d_call: NA; cdr3_aa: CASSPLHKNPTQYF; cdr3_nt: TGTGCCAGCTCACCGCTACATAAAAACCCAACGCAGTATTTT
clone_size: NA; j_call: TRBJ2-1; v_call: TRBV9; d_call: NA; cdr3_aa: CASSVDPETRYNEQFF; cdr3_nt: TGTGCCAGCAGCGTAGATCCCGAAACGAGATACAATGAGCAGTTCTTC
clone_size: many; j_call: TRBJ1-3; v_call: TRBV28; d_call: NA; cdr3_aa: CASRPDGSGNTIYF; cdr3_nt: TGTGCCAGCAGACCGGACGGCTCTGGAAACACCATATATTTT
clone_size: many; j_call: TRBJ1-4; v_call: TRBV28; d_call: NA; cdr3_aa: CASGRALMGLFF; cdr3_nt: TGTGCCAGTGGAAGGGCCTTAATGGGACTGTTTTTT
clone_size: NA; j_call: TRBJ1-2; v_call: TRBV6-4; d_call: NA; cdr3_aa: CASHMGFWGYTF; cdr3_nt: TGTGCCAGCCACATGGGGTTTTGGGGCTACACCTTC
clone_size: many; j_call: TRBJ2-7; v_call: TRBV6-2/TRBV6-3; d_call: TRBD1; cdr3_aa: CASTYSTGQNYEQYF; cdr3_nt: TGTGCCAGCACCTATTCCACGGGACAGAACTACGAGCAGTACTTC
clone_size: NA; j_call: TRBJ2-3; v_call: TRBV20-1; d_call: TRBD2; cdr3_aa: CSAKSGSGRAESTDTQYF; cdr3_nt: TGCAGTGCCAAAAGTGGTAGCGGGAGGGCCGAGAGCACAGATACGCAGTATTTT
clone_size: few; j_call: TRBJ1-5; v_call: TRBV12-3/TRBV12-4; d_call: NA; cdr3_aa: CASSWEGNQPQHF; cdr3_nt: TGTGCCAGCAGCTGGGAGGGGAATCAGCCCCAGCATTTT
clone_size: many; j_call: TRBJ2-7; v_call: TRBV20-1; d_call: TRBD2; cdr3_aa: CSARRLAGNYEQYF; cdr3_nt: TGCAGTGCTAGGAGACTAGCGGGAAACTACGAGCAGTACTTC
clone_size: NA; j_call: TRBJ1-1; v_call: TRBV18; d_call: NA; cdr3_aa: CASSPRKTVPNTEAFF; cdr3_nt: TGTGCCAGCTCACCACGAAAGACAGTTCCGAACACTGAAGCTTTCTTT
clone_size: many; j_call: TRBJ2-3; v_call: TRBV6-1; d_call: TRBD2; cdr3_aa: CASREGTSSTDTQYF; cdr3_nt: TGTGCCAGCAGGGAAGGGACTAGTAGCACAGATACGCAGTATTTT
clone_size: many; j_call: TRBJ2-5; v_call: TRBV5-5; d_call: NA; cdr3_aa: CASSLRGGQETQYF; cdr3_nt: TGTGCCAGCAGCTTAAGGGGTGGGCAAGAGACCCAGTACTTC
clone_size: few; j_call: TRBJ2-2; v_call: TRBV7-6; d_call: NA; cdr3_aa: CASKGLTGELFF; cdr3_nt: TGTGCCAGCAAAGGACTTACCGGGGAGCTGTTTTTT
clone_size: many; j_call: TRBJ2-3; v_call: TRBV20-1; d_call: TRBD2; cdr3_aa: CSASPFLAGGTDTQYF; cdr3_nt: TGCAGTGCTAGCCCTTTCCTAGCGGGAGGTACAGATACGCAGTATTTT
clone_size: many; j_call: TRBJ2-3; v_call: TRBV2; d_call: TRBD2; cdr3_aa: CASRPGTSGRTDTQYF; cdr3_nt: TGTGCCAGCAGGCCCGGGACTAGCGGGAGGACAGATACGCAGTATTTT
clone_size: NA; j_call: TRBJ2-2; v_call: TRBV20-1; d_call: TRBD2; cdr3_aa: CSASKASGRSITGELFF; cdr3_nt: TGCAGTGCTAGTAAGGCTAGCGGGAGGTCGATCACCGGGGAGCTGTTTTTT
clone_size: few; j_call: TRBJ2-6; v_call: TRBV29-1; d_call: NA; cdr3_aa: CSARDSESSGANVLTF; cdr3_nt: TGCAGCGCCCGGGACTCCGAGAGCTCTGGGGCCAACGTCCTGACTTTC
clone_size: few; j_call: TRBJ1-4; v_call: TRBV9; d_call: NA; cdr3_aa: CASSVGQKATNEKLFF; cdr3_nt: TGTGCCAGCAGCGTAGGTCAAAAGGCAACTAATGAAAAACTGTTTTTT
clone_size: few; j_call: TRBJ2-2; v_call: TRBV29-1; d_call: TRBD2; cdr3_aa: CSVGGGSVAGELFF; cdr3_nt: TGCAGCGTTGGCGGCGGGAGTGTCGCCGGGGAGCTGTTTTTT
clone_size: few; j_call: TRBJ2-3; v_call: TRBV6-1; d_call: NA; cdr3_aa: CASSESRTYTDTQYF; cdr3_nt: TGTGCCAGCAGTGAATCCCGGACTTACACAGATACGCAGTATTTT
clone_size: many; j_call: TRBJ2-2; v_call: TRBV30; d_call: NA; cdr3_aa: CAWSQGGPGTGELFF; cdr3_nt: TGTGCCTGGTCCCAGGGAGGCCCAGGGACCGGGGAGCTGTTTTTT
clone_size: many; j_call: TRBJ2-3; v_call: TRBV5-6; d_call: NA; cdr3_aa: CASSFPGKGDTQYF; cdr3_nt: TGTGCCAGCAGCTTTCCGGGGAAAGGAGATACGCAGTATTTT
clone_size: many; j_call: TRBJ1-2; v_call: TRBV6-2/TRBV6-3; d_call: NA; cdr3_aa: CASSWIKTGGDYGYTF; cdr3_nt: TGTGCCAGCAGTTGGATTAAAACCGGGGGAGACTATGGCTACACCTTC
clone_size: many; j_call: TRBJ1-5; v_call: TRBV28; d_call: NA; cdr3_aa: CASESGQSNQPQHF; cdr3_nt: TGTGCCAGCGAATCAGGACAGAGCAATCAGCCCCAGCATTTT
clone_size: few; j_call: TRBJ2-1; v_call: TRBV28; d_call: NA; cdr3_aa: CASSYPPVQFF; cdr3_nt: TGTGCCAGCAGCTACCCCCCAGTGCAGTTCTTC
clone_size: many; j_call: TRBJ2-5; v_call: TRBV6-5; d_call: TRBD2; cdr3_aa: CASSYTPGLARETQYF; cdr3_nt: TGTGCCAGCAGTTACACGCCGGGACTAGCTCGTGAGACCCAGTACTTC
clone_size: NA; j_call: TRBJ2-1; v_call: TRBV6-1; d_call: NA; cdr3_aa: CASNPDRSSYNEQFF; cdr3_nt: TGTGCCAGCAACCCAGACAGGTCCTCCTACAATGAGCAGTTCTTC
clone_size: many; j_call: TRBJ2-1; v_call: TRBV7-2; d_call: TRBD2; cdr3_aa: CASSLASSGKYNEQFF; cdr3_nt: TGTGCCAGCAGCTTAGCGAGTAGCGGGAAGTACAATGAGCAGTTCTTC
clone_size: NA; j_call: TRBJ2-2; v_call: TRBV19; d_call: TRBD2; cdr3_aa: CASSIFSGSGTGELFF; cdr3_nt: TGTGCCAGTAGTATATTTAGCGGGAGTGGCACCGGGGAGCTGTTTTTT
clone_size: NA; j_call: TRBJ2-1; v_call: TRBV11-2; d_call: TRBD1; cdr3_aa: CASSSGQGAEEQFF; cdr3_nt: TGTGCCAGCAGCTCGGGACAGGGGGCTGAAGAGCAGTTCTTC